These T cell receptor beta chains were read from a single sample in a study of blood T cell repertoires in COVID-19. Data came from immunoSEQ multiplex PCR; TCRdb stores just in-frame clones and leaves some out. The sample has about 140,000 clones, approximately 88% seen once. Sequencing used peripheral blood. These receptors came from a woman aged 45-65 years with acute or convalescent COVID-19. CDR3s include the opening cysteine and the closing phenylalanine or tryptophan. D genes are given only for firm matches. Rows give clone size only sometimes, using once, few, many, or a class for an expanded clone.

v_call	j_call	clone_size	d_call	cdr3_nt	cdr3_aa
TRBV7-8	TRBJ1-5	NA	TRBD1	TGTGCCAGCAGCTTAGCGCTCCGGACAGGGATGAATCAGCCCCAGCATTTT	CASSLALRTGMNQPQHF
TRBV6-5	TRBJ2-2	NA	NA	TGTGCCAGCACCAGGGGGGATTCCGGGGAGCTGTTTTTT	CASTRGDSGELFF
TRBV2	TRBJ2-3	NA	NA	TGTGCCAGCAGTGAGAGGCTAGCCGGGATAGATACGCAGTATTTT	CASSERLAGIDTQYF
TRBV5-6	TRBJ2-7	NA	NA	TGTGCCAGCAGCTTCAGCGGGTTGTCCTACGAGCAGTACTTC	CASSFSGLSYEQYF
TRBV7-3	TRBJ2-4	NA	NA	TGTGCCAGCAGCCCCCGGGCCAAAAACATTCAGTACTTC	CASSPRAKNIQYF
TRBV21-1	TRBJ2-7	NA	NA	TGTGCCAGCAGCAAAGAAAGCCGGGGGACAGGGGGCCTGGCTGCTTACGAGCAGTACTTC	CASSKESRGTGGLAAYEQYF
TRBV18	TRBJ1-1	NA	NA	TGTGCCAGCAGGGACTTATCGAACACTGAAGCTTTCTTT	CASRDLSNTEAFF
TRBV10-1	TRBJ2-7	NA	TRBD2	TGCGCCAGCAGTGCCAGCGGGGGGCCCCTCGAGCAGTACTTC	CASSASGGPLEQYF
TRBV30	TRBJ1-3	NA	TRBD1	TGTGCCTCCTCGACAGGGGGCGGAAACACCATATATTTT	CASSTGGGNTIYF
TRBV7-2	TRBJ1-3	few	NA	TGTGCCAGCTGGGGAGCCTCTGGAAACACCATATATTTT	CASWGASGNTIYF
TRBV28	TRBJ1-1	few	NA	TGTGCCAGCAGAGGCAGCGGCACTGAAGCTTTCTTT	CASRGSGTEAFF
TRBV25-1	TRBJ1-6	NA	NA	TGTGCCAGCAGTACTTATAATTCACCCCTCCACTTT	CASSTYNSPLHF
TRBV19	TRBJ2-4	NA	NA	TGTGCCAGTAGTATCTCTCTAAAGGGACTCCTAGCCAAAAACATTCAGTACTTC	CASSISLKGLLAKNIQYF
TRBV6-2/TRBV6-3	TRBJ2-1	NA	TRBD2	TGTGCCAGCAGTCTCCCTAGCGGGGCGTACAATGAGCAGTTCTTC	CASSLPSGAYNEQFF
TRBV6-1	TRBJ1-2	once	TRBD1	TGTGCCAGCAGTGAAGTCAGGGGGGCTAACTATGGCTACACCTTC	CASSEVRGANYGYTF
TRBV9	TRBJ1-1	NA	NA	TGTGCCAGCAGCGTAGCAGGGATCGGCACTGAAGCTTTCTTT	CASSVAGIGTEAFF
TRBV18	TRBJ1-3	NA	NA	TGTGCCAGCTCACCCAACAGGGCTATGTCCTCTGGAAACACCATATATTTT	CASSPNRAMSSGNTIYF
TRBV27	TRBJ1-1	NA	NA	TGTGCCAGCTCCCGAGGGCGGAACACTGAAGCTTTCTTT	CASSRGRNTEAFF
TRBV5-6	TRBJ1-2	NA	NA	TGTGCCAGCAGCCCGCAGAACTATGGCTACACCTTC	CASSPQNYGYTF
TRBV25-1	TRBJ2-1	NA	TRBD2	TGTGCCAGCAGTCTAGCGGGGGGGCACAGTGAGCAGTTCTTC	CASSLAGGHSEQFF
TRBV28	TRBJ1-4	NA	NA	TGTGCCAGCAGTGATGGGACAAGTATTGATCTTGAAAAACTGTTTTTT	CASSDGTSIDLEKLFF
TRBV3-1/TRBV3-2	TRBJ2-1	NA	NA	TGTGCCAGCAGCTTATTTAGCGGCTGGGGCTACAATGAGCAGTTCTTC	CASSLFSGWGYNEQFF
TRBV9	TRBJ2-7	NA	NA	TGTGCCAGCAGCGGAAAGGCTGCTAGCTACGAGCAGTACTTC	CASSGKAASYEQYF